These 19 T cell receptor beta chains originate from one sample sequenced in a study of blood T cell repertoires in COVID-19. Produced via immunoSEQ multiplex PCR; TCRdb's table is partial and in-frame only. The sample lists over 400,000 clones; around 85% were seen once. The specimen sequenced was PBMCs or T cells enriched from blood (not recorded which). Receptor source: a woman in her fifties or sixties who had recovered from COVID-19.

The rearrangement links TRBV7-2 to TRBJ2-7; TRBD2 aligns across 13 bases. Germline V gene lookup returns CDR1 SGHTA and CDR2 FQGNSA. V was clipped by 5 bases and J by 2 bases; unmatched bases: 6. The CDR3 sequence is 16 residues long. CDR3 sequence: CASSKTSGGRTYEQYF. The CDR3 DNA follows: TGTGCCAGCAGCAAGACTAGCGGGGGGAGAACCTACGAGCAGTACTTC.

CDR3 DNA: TGCGCCAGCAGCTTGGAAACTTTTTCGAACACTGAAGCTTTCTTT. Translated: CASSLETFSNTEAFF. This chain links TRBV5-1 with TRBJ1-1; no clear D gene. V was shortened by 0 bases and J by 1 base, with 10 bases between the two germline ends. Germline V gene lookup returns CDR1 SGHRS and CDR2 YFSETQ. The CDR3 has 15 residues.

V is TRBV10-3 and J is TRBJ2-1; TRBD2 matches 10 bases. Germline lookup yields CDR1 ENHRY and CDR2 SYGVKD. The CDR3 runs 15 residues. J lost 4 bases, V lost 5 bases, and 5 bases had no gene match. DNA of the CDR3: TGTGCCATCAGTAGTAGCGGGGGGTCGTACAATGAGCAGTTCTTC. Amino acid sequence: CAISSSGGSYNEQFF.

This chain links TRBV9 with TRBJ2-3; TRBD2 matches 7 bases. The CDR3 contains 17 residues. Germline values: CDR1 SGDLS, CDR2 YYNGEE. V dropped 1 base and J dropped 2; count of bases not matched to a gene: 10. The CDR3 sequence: CASSVFGSGLITDTQYF. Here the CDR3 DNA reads TGTGCCAGCAGCGTATTTGGTAGCGGGTTAATCACAGATACGCAGTATTTT.

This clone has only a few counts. CDR3 amino acids: CASSLSGSYNSPLHF. The CDR3 DNA is TGTGCCAGCAGTTTATCCGGGAGTTATAATTCACCCCTCCACTTT. The V call is TRBV28, the J call TRBJ1-6; D remains unclear. The V end lost 1 base, the J end lost 4 bases, and 8 bases lay between the germline ends. CDR1 and CDR2 (germline): MDHEN, SYDVKM. The CDR3 extends over 15 amino acids.

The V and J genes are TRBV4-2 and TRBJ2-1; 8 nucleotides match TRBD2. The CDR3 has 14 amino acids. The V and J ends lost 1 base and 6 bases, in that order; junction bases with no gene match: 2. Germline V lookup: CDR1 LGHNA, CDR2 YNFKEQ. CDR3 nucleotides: TGTGCCAGCAGCCAAGTTAGCGGGGCCAATGAGCAGTTCTTC. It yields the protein CASSQVSGANEQFF.

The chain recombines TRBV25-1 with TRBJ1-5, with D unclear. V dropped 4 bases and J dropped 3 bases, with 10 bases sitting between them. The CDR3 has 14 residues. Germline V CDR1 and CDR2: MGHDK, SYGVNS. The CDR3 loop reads CASSVPGHNQPQHF. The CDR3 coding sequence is TGTGCCAGCAGTGTCCCAGGTCACAATCAGCCCCAGCATTTT. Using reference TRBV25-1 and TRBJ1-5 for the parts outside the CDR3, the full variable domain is EADIYQTPRYLVIGTGKKITLECSQTMGHDKMYWYQQDPGMELHLIHYSYGVNSTEKGDLSSESTVSRIRTEHFPLTLESARPSHTSQYLCASSVPGHNQPQHFGDGTRLSIL.

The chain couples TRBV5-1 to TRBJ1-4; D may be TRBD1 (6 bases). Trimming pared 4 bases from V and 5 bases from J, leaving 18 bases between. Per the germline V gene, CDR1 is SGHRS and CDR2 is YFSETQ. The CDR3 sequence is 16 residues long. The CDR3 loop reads CASSLQGIGGNEKLFF. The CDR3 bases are TGCGCCAGCAGCCTACAGGGAATCGGTGGAAATGAAAAACTGTTTTTT.

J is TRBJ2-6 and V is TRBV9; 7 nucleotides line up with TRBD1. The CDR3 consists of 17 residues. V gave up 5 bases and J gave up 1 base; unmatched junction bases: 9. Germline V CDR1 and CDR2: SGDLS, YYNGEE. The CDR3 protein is CASRGGTVVSGANVLTF. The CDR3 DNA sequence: TGTGCCAGCAGGGGTGGGACAGTCGTTTCTGGGGCCAACGTCCTGACTTTC.

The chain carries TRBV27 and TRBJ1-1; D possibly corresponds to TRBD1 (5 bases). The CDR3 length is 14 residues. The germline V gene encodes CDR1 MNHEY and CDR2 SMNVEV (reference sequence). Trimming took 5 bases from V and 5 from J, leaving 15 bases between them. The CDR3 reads CASSKSGYRTEAFF. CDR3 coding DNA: TGTGCCAGCAGTAAATCTGGGTACAGGACTGAAGCTTTCTTT.

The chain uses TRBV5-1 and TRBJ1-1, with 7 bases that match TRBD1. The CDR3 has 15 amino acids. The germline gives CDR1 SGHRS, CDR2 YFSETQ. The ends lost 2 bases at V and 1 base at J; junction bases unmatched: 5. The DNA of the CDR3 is TGCGCCAGCAGCTTTGGGGGGACAGCGAACACTGAAGCTTTCTTT. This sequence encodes CASSFGGTANTEAFF.

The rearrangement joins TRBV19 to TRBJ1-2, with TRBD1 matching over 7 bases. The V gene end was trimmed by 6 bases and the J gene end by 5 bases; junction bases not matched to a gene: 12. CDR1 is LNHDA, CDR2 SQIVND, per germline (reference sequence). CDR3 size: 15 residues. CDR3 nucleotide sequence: TGTGCCAGTAGGGTAAGGGACAGCGGAATATATGGCTACACCTTC. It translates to CASRVRDSGIYGYTF. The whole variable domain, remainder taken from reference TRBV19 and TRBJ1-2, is DGGITQSPKYLFRKEGQNVTLSCEQNLNHDAMYWYRQDPGQGLRLIYYSQIVNDFQKGDIAEGYSVSREKKESFPLTVTSAQKNPTAFYLCASRVRDSGIYGYTFGSGTRLTVV.

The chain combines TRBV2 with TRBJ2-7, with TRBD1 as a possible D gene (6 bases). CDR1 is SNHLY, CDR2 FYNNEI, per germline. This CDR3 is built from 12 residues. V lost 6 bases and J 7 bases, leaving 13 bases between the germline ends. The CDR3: CASSLTGKEQYV. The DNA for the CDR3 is TGTGCCAGCAGCCTTACAGGGAAGGAGCAGTACGTC.

CDR3 bases: TGTGCCAGCAGTCAACAGGGGCCGTCTAATTCACCCCTCCACTTT. Its protein is CASSQQGPSNSPLHF. The rearrangement joins TRBV6-5 to TRBJ1-6; 7 bases fit TRBD1. The V gene's germline CDR1 is MNHEY and CDR2 SVGAGI. The J segment lost 6 bases and the V segment lost 5 bases, leaving 7 bases of the junction unmatched. This CDR3 is 15 amino acids long.

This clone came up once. CDR3 sequence: CASSPDRGISNTEAFF. The CDR3 DNA sequence: TGCGCCAGCAGCCCCGACAGGGGCATTTCGAACACTGAAGCTTTCTTT. The chain uses TRBV5-1 and TRBJ1-1, with TRBD1 matching 8 bases. V was pared by 4 bases and J by 1 base, with 9 bases of the junction left unmatched. Per the germline V gene, CDR1 is SGHRS and CDR2 is YFSETQ. CDR3 length equals 16 residues.

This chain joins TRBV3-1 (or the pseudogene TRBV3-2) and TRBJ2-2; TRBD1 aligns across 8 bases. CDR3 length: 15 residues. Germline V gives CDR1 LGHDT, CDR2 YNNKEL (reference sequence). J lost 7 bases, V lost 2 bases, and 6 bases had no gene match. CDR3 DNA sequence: TGTGCCAGCAGCCAAAGACAGGGGACCAGCGGGGAGCTGTTTTTT. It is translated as CASSQRQGTSGELFF.

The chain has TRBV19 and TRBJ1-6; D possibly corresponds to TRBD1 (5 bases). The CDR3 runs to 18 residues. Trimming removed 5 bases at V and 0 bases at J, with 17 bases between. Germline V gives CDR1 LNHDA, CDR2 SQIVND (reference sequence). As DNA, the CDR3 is TGTGCCAGTAGTTACGACGGGACTCAAAGCTCCTATAATTCACCCCTCCACTTT. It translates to CASSYDGTQSSYNSPLHF.

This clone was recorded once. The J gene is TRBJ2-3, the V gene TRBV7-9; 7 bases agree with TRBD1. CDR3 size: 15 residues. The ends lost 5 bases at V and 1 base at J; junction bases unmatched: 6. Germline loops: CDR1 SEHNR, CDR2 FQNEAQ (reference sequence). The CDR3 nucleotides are TGTGCCAGCAGCAGAGACAGGGTGGGCACAGATACGCAGTATTTT. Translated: CASSRDRVGTDTQYF.

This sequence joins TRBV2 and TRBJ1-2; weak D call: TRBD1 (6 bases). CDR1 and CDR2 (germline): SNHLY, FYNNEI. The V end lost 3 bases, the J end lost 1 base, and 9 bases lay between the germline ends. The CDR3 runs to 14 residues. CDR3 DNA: TGTGCCAGCAGTGACAGGGGATTTAACTATGGCTACACCTTC. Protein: CASSDRGFNYGYTF.